Listed here are 31 T cell receptor beta chains from one sample, sequenced in a study of T cells in Graves' hyperthyroidism and ophthalmopathy. RNA transcripts yielded amplified TCR beta CDR3 regions. The TCR CDR3 first-round RT-PCR relied on the HTBI primer set. MiXCR, applied by TCRdb to the multiplex PCR reads, yields one record per CDR3 protein. The top ten clones hold approximately 7.4% of a sample with 540,000 or so distinct CDR3 sequences, 15% to 17% of them seen once. What was sequenced was blood. The source is a young woman with Graves' hyperthyroidism.

J is TRBJ2-7 and V is TRBV7-7, with TRBD2 as a possible D gene (5 bases). This CDR3 has 13 residues. V shed 0 bases and J shed 5 bases, with 8 bases lying between them. From germline, CDR1 is SSHAT and CDR2 FNYEAQ (reference sequence). CDR3 loop: CASSLAEGHEQYF. DNA of the CDR3: TGTGCCAGCAGCTTAGCAGAGGGCCACGAGCAGTACTTC.

The chain is built from TRBV3-1 and TRBJ1-2; D gene unclear. CDR1 LGHDT and CDR2 YNNKEL come from the germline V gene (reference sequence). The CDR3 loop spans 12 amino acids. V was cut by 0 bases and J by 5 bases, with 4 bases left in between. CDR3 nucleotide sequence: TGTGCCAGCAGCCAAGAGGGTTATGGCTACACCTTC. Translation gives CASSQEGYGYTF.

The sample holds many counts of this clonotype. The chain carries TRBV6-1 and TRBJ1-5, with D tentatively TRBD1 (6 bases). The V end lost 5 bases, the J end lost 6 bases, and 17 bases lay between the germline ends. Looked up from germline, CDR1 is MNHNS and CDR2 is SASEGT. The CDR3 loop spans 15 amino acids. The CDR3 protein is CASSFGQGTSQPQHF. In nucleotides, the CDR3 is TGTGCCAGCAGTTTCGGGCAGGGGACTTCTCAGCCCCAGCATTTT.

This clonotype was detected only a few times. The V call is TRBV19, the J call TRBJ1-1; D call uncertain. This CDR3 has 14 amino acids. CDR1 and CDR2 (germline): LNHDA, SQIVND (reference sequence). V lost 8 bases to trimming and J lost 1 base, with 14 bases between them. CDR3 DNA: TGTGCCAGTTCGATTCGGCACCAGAACACTGAAGCTTTCTTT. Protein: CASSIRHQNTEAFF. Full variable domain (remainder filled in from reference TRBV19 and TRBJ1-1): DGGITQSPKYLFRKEGQNVTLSCEQNLNHDAMYWYRQDPGQGLRLIYYSQIVNDFQKGDIAEGYSVSREKKESFPLTVTSAQKNPTAFYLCASSIRHQNTEAFFGQGTRLTVV.

This clonotype was recorded many times. The rearrangement links TRBV5-1 to TRBJ2-7, with TRBD2 identical over 11 bases. The junction had 5 bases not matched to a gene; V was cut back by 0 bases and J by 0 bases. CDR1 is SGHRS and CDR2 is YFSETQ in the germline V gene. CDR3 length: 17 amino acids. The CDR3 spells CASSLGALAGASYEQYF. The CDR3 bases are TGCGCCAGCAGCTTGGGGGCACTAGCGGGAGCCTCCTACGAGCAGTACTTC.

This chain joins TRBV29-1 and TRBJ2-7; 10 bases match TRBD2. Germline CDR1 is SQVTM and CDR2 is ANQGSEA. The CDR3 covers 14 residues. The junction had 6 bases not matched to a gene; V was cut back by 2 bases and J by 5 bases. The CDR3 reads CSVELAGVNNEQYF. The CDR3 DNA reads as TGCAGCGTTGAACTAGCGGGAGTCAACAACGAGCAGTACTTC.

In its sample, this clonotype was seen many times. V and J are TRBV3-1 and TRBJ2-5; D may be TRBD1 (7 bases). This CDR3 has 15 residues. Trimming removed 0 bases from V and 3 bases from J, with 11 bases in between. The germline gives CDR1 LGHDT, CDR2 YNNKEL (reference sequence). The CDR3 reads CASSQDIRGEETQYF. For the CDR3, the DNA is TGTGCCAGCAGCCAAGATATCAGGGGGGAAGAGACCCAGTACTTC.

The table lists this clonotype with many counts. The chain joins TRBV20-1 to TRBJ2-1; 12 nucleotides match TRBD2. V was clipped by 3 bases and J by 8 bases; unmatched bases: 2. The germline gives CDR1 DFQATT, CDR2 SNEGSKA (reference sequence). This CDR3 has 13 residues. The CDR3 is CSARTSGSHEQFF. The CDR3 nucleotides read TGCAGTGCTAGGACTAGCGGGAGCCATGAGCAGTTCTTC.

The gene calls are TRBV4-1 and TRBJ2-1; 11 bases align to TRBD2. The ends lost 0 bases at V and 2 bases at J; junction bases unmatched: 3. Germline loops: CDR1 MGHRA, CDR2 YSYEKL. The CDR3 is 17 residues long. CDR3 coding DNA: TGCGCCAGCAGCCAAGACCAGACTAGCGGGACCTACAATGAGCAGTTCTTC. Translating gives CASSQDQTSGTYNEQFF.

Remarks on this clonotype: Given the absence of the conserved phenylalanine or tryptophan at the CDR3 end, a read error is likely. This sequence joins TRBV5-5 and TRBJ2-5; 7 nucleotides match TRBD1. This CDR3 has 14 residues. Trimming took 4 bases from V and 2 from J; bases not matched to a gene: 5. Germline V CDR1 and CDR2: SGHKS, YYEKEE (reference sequence). CDR3 coding DNA: TGTGCCAGCAGCCGGATGGGACAGCAAGAGACCCAGTACTCC. This gives the protein CASSRMGQQETQYS.

This clonotype was counted at least ten times. The chain links TRBV7-2 to TRBJ2-7, with 13 positions matching TRBD2. The J segment lost 4 bases and the V segment lost 5 bases, leaving 5 bases of the junction unmatched. CDR1 is SGHTA and CDR2 is FQGNSA in the germline V gene. This CDR3 has 15 residues. This CDR3 is CASSPTSGRGYEQYF. Written as DNA, the CDR3 is TGTGCCAGCAGCCCTACTAGCGGGAGGGGTTACGAGCAGTACTTC.

This clonotype came up a few times. V usage is TRBV5-6 and J usage is TRBJ1-5, with a tentative D call TRBD1 (6 bases). Gene TRBJ2-3 matches the end of the DNA better, so the J call may be wrong. From germline, CDR1 is SGHDT and CDR2 YYEEEE. CDR3 length: 13 residues. CDR3 sequence (DNA): TGTGCCAGCAGTGGACAGCCGAATCAGCCCCAGTATTTT. Its translation is CASSGQPNQPQYF.

This clonotype occurred many times. The V gene is TRBV24-1, the J gene TRBJ1-5, with a weak D call TRBD1 (5 bases). The CDR3 loop spans 15 amino acids. From germline, CDR1 is KGHDR and CDR2 SFDVKD. Trimming stripped 3 bases from V and 1 base from J, with 9 bases between. CDR3 sequence: CATSDPGPSNQPQHF. The CDR3 DNA reads TGTGCCACCAGTGATCCGGGACCCAGCAATCAGCCCCAGCATTTT.

This clonotype showed up just a few times. Compared with germline, one end of the junction differs, possibly owing to a read error. The rearrangement links TRBV29-1 to TRBJ2-1, with no clear D. This CDR3 is built from 12 residues. Germline V lookup: CDR1 SQVTM, CDR2 ANQGSEA. The CDR3 DNA follows: TGCAGCGTTAAAGAGGTCTACAATGAGCAGTTCTTC. This encodes CSVKEVYNEQFF.

Concerning this clonotype: It may be a read error: a sequence one base away is much more abundant. The V gene is TRBV20-1, the J gene TRBJ2-3; 12 bases are a match to TRBD2. Germline V lookup: CDR1 DFQATT, CDR2 SNEGSKA (reference sequence). The CDR3 runs to 14 residues. The CDR3 spells CSAPTSGRFYTRYF. The CDR3 DNA reads TGCAGTGCTCCGACTAGCGGGAGATTTTATACGCGGTATTTT.

The chain couples TRBV9 to TRBJ2-1; D might be TRBD2 (6 bases). Looked up from germline, CDR1 is SGDLS and CDR2 is YYNGEE. The germline V and J ends were trimmed by 3 bases and 10 bases, with 23 bases remaining between them. This CDR3 comprises 16 residues. The CDR3 spells CASSGPGEPRAGEQFF. CDR3 DNA: TGTGCCAGCAGCGGCCCGGGGGAACCCAGGGCCGGGGAGCAGTTCTTC.

This clonotype came up a few times. The chain recombines TRBV19 with TRBJ2-6; the D is unclear. Germline assignment: CDR1 LNHDA and CDR2 SQIVND (reference sequence). The CDR3 extends over 17 amino acids. The ends were cut back, 3 bases at V and 0 bases at J, with 12 bases in the middle. The DNA of the CDR3 is TGTGCCAGTAGTATCCATGGACGGAACTCTGGGGCCAACGTCCTGACTTTC. Translating gives CASSIHGRNSGANVLTF.

This clonotype is a singleton in its sample. The V and J genes are TRBV19 and TRBJ2-7; D is undetermined. The DNA end is a closer match to TRBJ2-1, so the J assignment may be wrong. CDR3 length equals 14 residues. Germline V gives CDR1 LNHDA, CDR2 SQIVND (reference sequence). DNA of the CDR3: TGTGCCAGTAGTATAGATCGGTCCTCTTACGAGCAGTTCTTC. Translating gives CASSIDRSSYEQFF.

The table lists this clonotype with many counts. The chain recombines TRBV28 with TRBJ2-7; maybe TRBD2 (6 bases). V was cut by 8 bases and J by 4 bases, with 21 bases left in between. CDR1 MDHEN and CDR2 SYDVKM come from the germline V gene. The CDR3 extends over 15 amino acids. CDR3 nucleotides: TGTGCCAGCGGCATTCTCGGGGTAGGGACTTACGAGCAGTACTTC. The encoded protein is CASGILGVGTYEQYF.

This clonotype was seen ten or more times. The chain couples TRBV12-3 or TRBV12-4 to TRBJ2-3; D possibly uses TRBD1 or TRBD2 (5 bases each). V shed 3 bases and J shed 0 bases, with 10 bases lying between them. The CDR3 totals 15 residues. The CDR3: CASSFGTDSTDTQYF. CDR3 sequence (DNA): TGTGCCAGCAGTTTCGGGACGGATAGCACAGATACGCAGTATTTT.

In its sample, this clonotype was seen many times. The V and J genes are TRBV18 and TRBJ1-1; D may be TRBD1 (5 bases). Germline CDR1 is KGHSH and CDR2 is LQKENI. The CDR3 is 15 residues long. The V end was cut by 1 base, the J end by 4 bases, with 13 bases between. The DNA for the CDR3 is TGTGCCAGCTCACCACTGGCGGGGGGACGCACTGAAGCTTTCTTT. This gives the protein CASSPLAGGRTEAFF.

In this sample, this clonotype turned up many times. V usage is TRBV30 and J usage is TRBJ1-2; D not certain. CDR1 is GTSNPN and CDR2 is SVGIG in the germline V gene (reference sequence). With 1 base removed from V and 7 bases from J, the gap between germline ends came to 13 bases. The CDR3 is 13 amino acids. CDR3 in amino acids: CAWSERRGSGYTF. The CDR3 DNA sequence: TGTGCCTGGAGTGAGAGACGGGGATCTGGCTACACCTTC. The entire variable domain, with the rest obtained from reference TRBV30 and TRBJ1-2, is as follows: SQTIHQWPATLVQPVGSPLSLECTVEGTSNPNLYWYRQAAGRGLQLLFYSVGIGQISSEVPQNLSASRPQDRQFILSSKKLLLSDSGFYLCAWSERRGSGYTFGSGTRLTVV.

J is TRBJ1-2 and V is TRBV4-2, with a weak D call TRBD1 (5 bases). The V and J ends lost 0 bases and 6 bases respectively, with 20 bases between them. Germline-derived CDR1 and CDR2 are LGHNA and YNFKEQ. This CDR3 has 17 residues. CDR3 sequence (DNA): TGTGCCAGCAGCCAAGATGGGGACGTCCCCCAGGTTGATGGCTACACCTTC. Translation: CASSQDGDVPQVDGYTF.

This clonotype showed up just a few times. The rearrangement uses TRBV5-1 and TRBJ2-6; 8 bases line up with TRBD1. The CDR3 is made up of 17 amino acids. V lost 4 bases, J lost 0 bases, and 6 bases stayed unmatched. Germline lookup yields CDR1 SGHRS and CDR2 YFSETQ. The CDR3 sequence is CASSLGQGFSGANVLTF. The CDR3 DNA is TGCGCCAGCAGCCTAGGACAGGGCTTCTCTGGGGCCAACGTCCTGACTTTC. Supplemented by reference TRBV5-1 and TRBJ2-6, the full variable domain reads KAGVTQTPRYLIKTRGQQVTLSCSPISGHRSVSWYQQTPGQGLQFLFEYFSETQRNKGNFPGRFSGRQFSNSRSEMNVSTLELGDSALYLCASSLGQGFSGANVLTFGAGSRLTVL.

In its sample, this clonotype was seen a few times. The chain links TRBV19 to TRBJ2-1; 8 positions match TRBD2. This CDR3 is built from 16 residues. The V gene end was trimmed by 6 bases and the J gene end by 3 bases; junction bases not matched to a gene: 10. Per germline, CDR1 LNHDA and CDR2 SQIVND (reference sequence). The CDR3 sequence: CASRTITSGDYNEQFF. The CDR3 DNA sequence: TGTGCCAGTAGAACAATCACTAGCGGAGACTACAATGAGCAGTTCTTC.

Ten or more counts support this clonotype. The chain joins TRBV10-3 to TRBJ1-1; D unresolved. Germline loops: CDR1 ENHRY, CDR2 SYGVKD. V lost 3 bases, J lost 4 bases, and 12 bases lay in between. The CDR3 extends over 14 amino acids. The DNA of the CDR3 is TGTGCCATCAGTGACCAGGCCACCTCCACTGAAGCTTTCTTT. Its protein product is CAISDQATSTEAFF.

This clonotype was observed many times. The V gene is TRBV20-1, the J gene TRBJ1-1; a possible D gene is TRBD1 (5 bases). Germline values: CDR1 DFQATT, CDR2 SNEGSKA (reference sequence). V was cut by 1 base and J by 4 bases, with 10 bases left in between. The CDR3 consists of 13 residues. CDR3 bases: TGCAGTGCTAGAGTACGCGGGACCACTGAAGCTTTCTTT. Its protein is CSARVRGTTEAFF.

This clonotype was recorded many times. The CDR3 spells CASSPRPLGGTEAFF. DNA of the CDR3: TGTGCCAGCAGCCCCCGCCCGTTGGGGGGCACTGAAGCTTTCTTT. The V gene is TRBV12-3 or TRBV12-4, the J gene TRBJ1-1, with TRBD1 as a possible D gene (5 bases). This CDR3 spans 15 amino acids. The V end was cut by 6 bases, the J end by 4 bases, with 18 bases between.

This clonotype was counted at least ten times. The genes are TRBV20-1 and TRBJ2-1; TRBD2 matches 7 bases. The CDR3 length is 16 residues. Germline lookup yields CDR1 DFQATT and CDR2 SNEGSKA (reference sequence). The J segment lost 1 base and the V segment lost 0 bases, leaving 6 bases of the junction unmatched. In DNA, the CDR3 is TGCAGTGCTAGAGACATCGGCGGGAGTTCCTACAATGAGCAGTTCTTC. This sequence encodes CSARDIGGSSYNEQFF.

This clonotype has more than one count but fewer than ten. Germline and junction disagree at one end, which may indicate a read error. V and J are TRBV6-6 and TRBJ2-6; TRBD2 agrees at 8 bases. Germline CDR1 MNHNY, CDR2 SVGAGI (reference sequence). The CDR3 is 18 residues long. DNA of the CDR3: TGTACCAGCAGTTACGGGCAAGCGGGAGTCACTGGGGCCAACGTCCTGACTTTC. Translating gives CTSSYGQAGVTGANVLTF.

Turning to this clonotype: As the CDR3 is not closed by the conserved phenylalanine or tryptophan, this likely results from a read error. This CDR3 is CASSARLAGAHYEQYL. CDR3 DNA: TGTGCCAGCAGTGCTCGACTAGCGGGGGCCCACTACGAGCAGTACCTC. This chain connects TRBV28 to TRBJ2-7; 12 positions match TRBD2. This CDR3 contains 16 residues. The germline V gene has CDR1 MDHEN and CDR2 SYDVKM. The J segment lost 3 bases and the V segment lost 5 bases, leaving 8 bases of the junction unmatched.